The TCR beta chain described here comes from a study of blood T cell repertoires in COVID-19. This clone was recorded a few times. The germline V gene has CDR1 MNHEY and CDR2 SVGAGI. This CDR3 is 15 amino acids long. V trimming: 4 bases; J trimming: 1 base; junction bases outside the gene matches: 3. Assay used: immunoSEQ multiplex PCR; TCRdb lists only in-frame clones, some missing. Of 75,000 to 85,000 clones in the sample, roughly 85% were seen once. The chain has TRBV6-5 and TRBJ2-3; 9 bases fit TRBD1. Specimen: peripheral blood. The clonotype originates from a man between 60 and 75 years old with COVID-19, enrolled during active disease. CDR3 sequence reads: CASSFRTGGTDTQYF. CDR3 in DNA: TGTGCCAGCAGTTTCCGGACAGGGGGCACAGATACGCAGTATTTT.